This T cell receptor (beta chain) was retrieved from a study of control samples from healthy donors and cancer patients (TCRdb year 2020). A note on this clone: Its antigen has not been determined. Base qualities are not recorded, but no much larger clone differs from it by a single base.

Libraries were constructed by the immunoSEQ multiplex PCR assay. TCRdb took over this immuneACCESS table, retaining in-frame rearrangements with V and J assigned. Such tables are incomplete; in checked studies, under half of the missing clones stem from an unresolved V gene, and the remainder is unexplained. Present in this sample are approximately 120,000 clones, over 75% of which were seen just once. The ten largest account for about 4.2% of the sample. Sequences MGHDK (CDR1) and SYGVNS (CDR2) are obtained from the germline V gene. The CDR3 contains 16 residues, cysteine and phenylalanine counted. The DNA shown is the 48-base CDR3, in frame from base 1. V trim: 5 bases; J trim: 6 bases; unmatched bases: 11.

This TCR was sampled from a human donor in good health. The donor label of this sample is uncertain. The receptor chain draws on TRBV25-1 and TRBJ2-2, and 8 bases in between align with TRBD1. Sequenced: blood. The CDR3 protein: CASSLEGNRGAGELFF. In nucleotide form, the sequence is TGTGCCAGCAGTCTCGAGGGAAACAGGGGGGCCGGGGAGCTGTTTTTT.